A single sample is the source of the 8 T cell receptor beta chains below, sequenced in a study of neurological immune-mediated disorders. TCRdb used MiXCR to reprocess the 5' RACE reads, holding one entry per CDR3 protein. The data hold just under 45,000 distinct CDR3 sequences, with about 13% observed a single time. The sample was PBMCs. The receptor source for this set is a female donor in good health.

This clonotype has at least ten counts. The genes are TRBV5-1 and TRBJ2-2; D not resolved. Germline values: CDR1 SGHRS, CDR2 YFSETQ. V lost 0 bases to trimming and J lost 7 bases, with 10 bases between them. The CDR3 is 14 residues long. This CDR3 reads CASSLVGQRGELFF. CDR3 nucleotides: TGCGCCAGCAGCTTGGTAGGGCAGCGCGGGGAGCTGTTTTTT.

This clonotype was recorded at least ten times. The rearrangement uses TRBV6-5 and TRBJ2-7, with 7 positions matching TRBD1. The J segment lost 7 bases and the V segment lost 5 bases, leaving 17 bases of the junction unmatched. The CDR3 length is 16 residues. The germline gives CDR1 MNHEY, CDR2 SVGAGI. CDR3 region: CASSLEPGQPSWEQYF. The CDR3 DNA is TGTGCCAGCAGTCTCGAACCGGGACAGCCATCGTGGGAGCAGTACTTC.

The chain has TRBV6-5 and TRBJ1-2, with TRBD1 as a possible D gene (5 bases). The CDR3 has 17 amino acids. Trimming left V 8 bases short and J 11 bases short, with 33 bases between. CDR1 and CDR2 (germline): MNHEY, SVGAGI. The CDR3 region is CASWGGGFGGQTYEYTF. The CDR3 bases are TGTGCCAGCTGGGGGGGAGGGTTTGGTGGTCAAACTTATGAATACACCTTC.

At least ten counts were recorded for this clonotype. The gene calls are TRBV5-1 and TRBJ2-5, with D perhaps TRBD1 (6 bases). Germline-derived CDR1 and CDR2 are SGHRS and YFSETQ. The CDR3 is made up of 14 amino acids. V lost 3 bases, J lost 2 bases, and 11 bases lay in between. The CDR3 spells CASSYQGRQETQYF. The CDR3 nucleotides read TGCGCCAGCAGCTATCAGGGGCGGCAAGAGACCCAGTACTTC.

V gene TRBV7-2 combines with J gene TRBJ1-2; maybe TRBD1 (5 bases). This CDR3 comprises 13 residues. The germline gives CDR1 SGHTA, CDR2 FQGNSA. V was trimmed by 5 bases and J by 7 bases, leaving 14 bases between them. As DNA, the CDR3 is TGTGCCAGCAGCCAGGGACGGAGGGGTGGCTACACCTTC. It encodes CASSQGRRGGYTF.

The table lists this clonotype with many counts. The genes are TRBV20-1 and TRBJ1-2, with a weak D call TRBD1 (6 bases). CDR3 length equals 12 residues. Germline V gene data show CDR1 as DFQATT and CDR2 as SNEGSKA (reference sequence). The V and J ends lost 5 bases and 4 bases respectively, with 11 bases between them. For the CDR3, the DNA is TGCAGTGCTTCACAGGGTAGCTATGGCTACACCTTC. Translated, it gives CSASQGSYGYTF.

The chain uses TRBV12-3 or TRBV12-4 and TRBJ1-1, with TRBD1 matching 7 bases. V lost 6 bases, J lost 9 bases, and 13 bases stayed unmatched. The CDR3 extends over 14 amino acids. For the CDR3, the DNA is TGTGCCAGCAGGACCGACAGGGTCGCGACGAAAGCTTTCTTT. Its protein is CASRTDRVATKAFF.

In regard to this clonotype: With a much larger clone just one base away, this may be a read error. This chain uses TRBV6-2 or TRBV6-3 with TRBJ2-3, with D tentatively TRBD1 or TRBD2 (7 bases each). V lost 0 bases to trimming and J lost 2 bases, with 12 bases between them. This CDR3 is 16 amino acids long. Germline V gene data show CDR1 as MNHEY and CDR2 as SVGEGT. In DNA, the CDR3 is TGTGCCAGCAGTTACTCGACAGGGACTAACACAGATACGCAGTATTTT. This translates into CASSYSTGTNTDTQYF.